This T cell receptor beta chain was captured in a study of shared T cell receptors in the human thymus. Unmatched junction bases numbered 6, after V lost 5 bases and J lost 2 bases. Germline V gene lookup returns CDR1 SGHTS and CDR2 YDEGEE. This CDR3 region has 17 residues. Some clones are missing from TCRdb's copy, which holds only in-frame ones; the method was immunoSEQ multiplex PCR. Seen here are roughly 700,000 clones, 88% observed once, and the top ten hold roughly 0.0097%. This sample was shared with a second study, whose subject was human thymus T cells. That study reports: It was from resections taken during corrective heart surgery that the thymus tissue came. Thymic as well as blood repertoires seemed to favor certain V and J genes unevenly. Overlap was high between thymic repertoires from unrelated individuals, as reported in related research.

The receptor was isolated from a boy under two years old with a congenital heart defect. The specimen was thymocytes. V and J are TRBV5-8 and TRBJ2-1, with 14 bases aligning to TRBD2. The CDR3 DNA is TGTGCCAGCAGGACGGGGACTAGCGGGAGACCCTACAATGAGCAGTTCTTC. Protein: CASRTGTSGRPYNEQFF. Variable domain in full (rest from reference TRBV5-8 and TRBJ2-1): EAGVTQSPTHLIKTRGQQATLRCSPISGHTSVYWYQQALGLGLQFLLWYDEGEERNRGNFPPRFSGRQFPNYSSELNVNALELEDSALYLCASRTGTSGRPYNEQFFGPGTRLTVL.